Listed below are T cell receptor beta chains from one sample, sequenced in a study of cytomegalovirus exposure and HLA in healthy donors. The repertoire was sequenced with immunoSEQ multiplex PCR; TCRdb's copy has only in-frame clones and lacks some. The sample carries some 120,000 clones, around 84% recorded once. The sample consisted of PBMCs. These receptors came from a woman aged 40 to 50 in good health and CMV-seronegative. Both conserved end residues are part of each CDR3. D genes are given only for firm matches. The listing skips clone size in some rows; elsewhere it reads once, few, many or a size class.

j_gene: TRBJ2-2
v_gene: TRBV5-1
abundance: once
len: 16
d_gene: TRBD1
CDR3nt: TGCGCCAGCAGCTTGTTTGACAGGGCGATCCACGGGGAGCTGTTTTTT
CDR3aa: CASSLFDRAIHGELFF

j_gene: TRBJ2-1
v_gene: TRBV4-2
abundance: .
len: 16
d_gene: TRBD2
CDR3nt: TGTGCCAGCAGCCCCCTAGGGACTAGCGGTTACAATGAGCAGTTCTTC
CDR3aa: CASSPLGTSGYNEQFF

j_gene: TRBJ2-5
v_gene: TRBV5-1
abundance: .
len: 13
d_gene: .
CDR3nt: TGCGCCAGCAGCTTGGGGGCCGATTGGACCCAGTACTTC
CDR3aa: CASSLGADWTQYF

j_gene: TRBJ1-4
v_gene: TRBV7-2
abundance: .
len: 14
d_gene: TRBD1
CDR3nt: TGTGCCAGCAGCTTCCAGGGGGCCAGAGAAAAACTGTTTTTT
CDR3aa: CASSFQGAREKLFF

j_gene: TRBJ1-1
v_gene: TRBV15
abundance: .
len: 18
d_gene: .
CDR3nt: TGTGCCACCAGCAGAGATGGGCCGGACAGCTTTGAGAACACTGAAGCTTTCTTT
CDR3aa: CATSRDGPDSFENTEAFF

j_gene: TRBJ2-3
v_gene: TRBV2
abundance: .
len: 20
d_gene: TRBD2
CDR3nt: TGTGCCAGCAGTGAACTGTCTGGGACTAGCGGCCTTGGAGTGAGAGATACGCAGTATTTT
CDR3aa: CASSELSGTSGLGVRDTQYF

j_gene: TRBJ1-4
v_gene: TRBV6-6
abundance: .
len: 15
d_gene: .
CDR3nt: TGTGCCAGCAGTTCCTACAGGGAGGGTTTTGAAAAACTGTTTTTT
CDR3aa: CASSSYREGFEKLFF

j_gene: TRBJ2-7
v_gene: TRBV27
abundance: .
len: 16
d_gene: .
CDR3nt: TGTGCCAGCAGTTTACACTTAGGCAGGGGGGCCTACGAGCAGTACTTC
CDR3aa: CASSLHLGRGAYEQYF

j_gene: TRBJ1-1
v_gene: TRBV6-1
abundance: .
len: 14
d_gene: .
CDR3nt: TGTGCCAGCAGTGAAATCCGGGTGAACACTGAAGCTTTCTTT
CDR3aa: CASSEIRVNTEAFF

j_gene: TRBJ2-5
v_gene: TRBV29-1
abundance: .
len: 13
d_gene: TRBD1
CDR3nt: TGCAGCGTCCCCGGGACAGGGAGGGAGACCCAGTACTTC
CDR3aa: CSVPGTGRETQYF

j_gene: TRBJ2-3
v_gene: TRBV10-2
abundance: .
len: 17
d_gene: TRBD2
CDR3nt: TGCGCCACCCAGGGACTAGCGGGAGCGGTTGGCACAGATACGCAGTATTTT
CDR3aa: CATQGLAGAVGTDTQYF

j_gene: TRBJ1-5
v_gene: TRBV28
abundance: few
len: 16
d_gene: .
CDR3nt: TGTGCCAGCAGTTTTTTGGGACACTATAGCAATCAGCCCCAGCATTTT
CDR3aa: CASSFLGHYSNQPQHF

j_gene: TRBJ1-5
v_gene: TRBV11-2
abundance: .
len: 13
d_gene: .
CDR3nt: TGTGCCAGCAGCTTAGTAACAGATCAGCCCCAGCATTTT
CDR3aa: CASSLVTDQPQHF

j_gene: TRBJ1-3
v_gene: TRBV6-1
abundance: .
len: 14
d_gene: .
CDR3nt: TGTGCCAGCAGTGAAGTCGGCGGGGTGGACACCATATATTTT
CDR3aa: CASSEVGGVDTIYF

j_gene: TRBJ2-5
v_gene: TRBV11-1
abundance: .
len: 16
d_gene: .
CDR3nt: TGTGCCAGCAGCCTAACGGGAACTAGGGTACAAGAGACCCAGTACTTC
CDR3aa: CASSLTGTRVQETQYF

j_gene: TRBJ2-1
v_gene: TRBV7-8
abundance: few
len: 15
d_gene: TRBD1
CDR3nt: TGTGCCAGCAGCTTAGGAGGGGGCCCTTACAATGAGCAGTTCTTC
CDR3aa: CASSLGGGPYNEQFF

j_gene: TRBJ2-3
v_gene: TRBV10-3
abundance: .
len: 11
d_gene: .
CDR3nt: TGTGCCATCAGTCCGTCAGATACGCAGTATTTT
CDR3aa: CAISPSDTQYF

j_gene: TRBJ2-7
v_gene: TRBV7-9
abundance: .
len: 17
d_gene: .
CDR3nt: TGTTCCAGCAGCTTAGCGTTGCAGGTTCAAAGGCCCTACGAGCAGTACTTC
CDR3aa: CSSSLALQVQRPYEQYF

j_gene: TRBJ2-7
v_gene: TRBV7-2
abundance: .
len: 13
d_gene: .
CDR3nt: TGTGCCAGCAGCTACGCCGGGAACTACGAGCAGTACTTC
CDR3aa: CASSYAGNYEQYF

j_gene: TRBJ2-1
v_gene: TRBV7-2
abundance: few
len: 15
d_gene: .
CDR3nt: TGTGCCAGCAGCTTAGGTCCGGAGTATCTCAATGAGCAGTTCTTC
CDR3aa: CASSLGPEYLNEQFF

j_gene: TRBJ1-1
v_gene: TRBV5-4
abundance: .
len: 13
d_gene: .
CDR3nt: TGTGCCAGCAGCCCTCAGACGGGGACTGAAGCTTTCTTT
CDR3aa: CASSPQTGTEAFF

j_gene: TRBJ2-3
v_gene: TRBV21-1
abundance: .
len: 17
d_gene: .
CDR3nt: TGTGCCAGCAGCGAAGAGGGGGCACCCACCATGGCAGATACGCAGTATTTT
CDR3aa: CASSEEGAPTMADTQYF

j_gene: TRBJ2-7
v_gene: TRBV20-1
abundance: .
len: 10
d_gene: .
CDR3nt: TGCAGCATATACGAGAACGAGCAGTACTTC
CDR3aa: CSIYENEQYF

j_gene: TRBJ2-1
v_gene: TRBV4-1
abundance: .
len: 17
d_gene: TRBD2
CDR3nt: TGCGCCAGCAGCCAAGGGGCCAGCGGGAGGGCGTACAATGAGCAGTTCTTC
CDR3aa: CASSQGASGRAYNEQFF

j_gene: TRBJ1-1
v_gene: TRBV5-1
abundance: .
len: 13
d_gene: .
CDR3nt: TGCGCCAGCAGCATGCAGCCTCGGGGTGAAGCTTTCTTT
CDR3aa: CASSMQPRGEAFF

j_gene: TRBJ2-7
v_gene: TRBV16
abundance: .
len: 13
d_gene: .
CDR3nt: TGTGCCAGCAGCTTAAGCACAGCCTACGAGCAGTACTTC
CDR3aa: CASSLSTAYEQYF

j_gene: TRBJ2-3
v_gene: TRBV19
abundance: once
len: 18
d_gene: TRBD2
CDR3nt: TGTGCCAGTAGTATTCTTTGTTTGCGGGGGGAATCGGCGGATACGCAGTATTTT
CDR3aa: CASSILCLRGESADTQYF

j_gene: TRBJ2-6
v_gene: TRBV10-2
abundance: .
len: 15
d_gene: .
CDR3nt: TGCGCCAGCAGTACAGGGAGCCCTGGGGCCAACGTCCTGACTTTC
CDR3aa: CASSTGSPGANVLTF

j_gene: TRBJ1-3
v_gene: TRBV11-2
abundance: .
len: 14
d_gene: TRBD1
CDR3nt: TGTGCCAGCAGCTCCACGGGACAGGGAAACACCATATATTTT
CDR3aa: CASSSTGQGNTIYF

j_gene: TRBJ1-5
v_gene: TRBV4-1
abundance: .
len: 14
d_gene: .
CDR3nt: TGCGCCAGCAGCCAACCTGACAGGATTCAGCCCCAGCATTTT
CDR3aa: CASSQPDRIQPQHF

j_gene: TRBJ2-7
v_gene: TRBV20-1
abundance: .
len: 11
d_gene: .
CDR3nt: TGCAGTGTTGGGGGCCCAAGGGAGCAGTACTTC
CDR3aa: CSVGGPREQYF

j_gene: TRBJ2-3
v_gene: TRBV4-2
abundance: .
len: 14
d_gene: TRBD1
CDR3nt: TGTGCCAGCAGCCCCGGGACAGGGAAAGATACGCAGTATTTT
CDR3aa: CASSPGTGKDTQYF

j_gene: TRBJ1-5
v_gene: TRBV7-8
abundance: .
len: 16
d_gene: .
CDR3nt: TGTGCCAGCAGCTTAGCTCCCCGGAGCTTAAATCAGCCCCAGCATTTT
CDR3aa: CASSLAPRSLNQPQHF

j_gene: TRBJ2-7
v_gene: TRBV28
abundance: .
len: 13
d_gene: TRBD2
CDR3nt: TGTGCCAGCAGTTTATACGGGGGAGGGGAGCAGTACTTC
CDR3aa: CASSLYGGGEQYF

j_gene: TRBJ2-7
v_gene: TRBV29-1
abundance: .
len: 14
d_gene: TRBD1
CDR3nt: TGCAGCGTTGTAGCCGGGACAGGGGGCGGCGAGCAGTACTTC
CDR3aa: CSVVAGTGGGEQYF

j_gene: TRBJ2-7
v_gene: TRBV11-2
abundance: .
len: 14
d_gene: TRBD2
CDR3nt: TGTGCCAGCAGTGGCGGGAGGGCCGACCACGAGCAGTACTTC
CDR3aa: CASSGGRADHEQYF

j_gene: TRBJ1-2
v_gene: TRBV28
abundance: .
len: 15
d_gene: TRBD1
CDR3nt: TGTGCCAGCAGTCCCGGGACAGGGGGACTCTATGGCTACACCTTC
CDR3aa: CASSPGTGGLYGYTF

j_gene: TRBJ1-2
v_gene: TRBV5-1
abundance: few
len: 15
d_gene: TRBD1
CDR3nt: TGCGCCAGCAGCTCGGACAGGGTTGAGGTACGCGGCTACACCTTC
CDR3aa: CASSSDRVEVRGYTF

j_gene: TRBJ2-1
v_gene: TRBV11-2
abundance: once
len: 13
d_gene: TRBD2
CDR3nt: TGTGCCAGCAGCTTATGGCGGGGGGCCGTGCAGTTCTTC
CDR3aa: CASSLWRGAVQFF

j_gene: TRBJ1-2
v_gene: TRBV5-6
abundance: .
len: 16
d_gene: .
CDR3nt: TGTGCCAGCAGCAACTCAGCGGGGCCCCAGGGGTATGGCTACACCTTC
CDR3aa: CASSNSAGPQGYGYTF

j_gene: TRBJ2-6
v_gene: TRBV6-5
abundance: .
len: 15
d_gene: .
CDR3nt: TGTGCCAGCATGGCTAGCAAGTCTGGGGCCAACGTCCTGACTTTC
CDR3aa: CASMASKSGANVLTF

j_gene: TRBJ1-2
v_gene: TRBV9
abundance: .
len: 15
d_gene: .
CDR3nt: TGTGCCAGCAGCCCGACATCTTCGGAGGCCTATGGCTACACCTTC
CDR3aa: CASSPTSSEAYGYTF

j_gene: TRBJ1-5
v_gene: TRBV19
abundance: .
len: 14
d_gene: TRBD1
CDR3nt: TGTGCCAGTAGGAGGACAGGGGAGGATCAGCCCCAGCATTTT
CDR3aa: CASRRTGEDQPQHF

j_gene: TRBJ2-2
v_gene: TRBV29-1
abundance: .
len: 11
d_gene: .
CDR3nt: TGCAGCGTTGGGGGGGTCGGGGAGCTGTTTTTT
CDR3aa: CSVGGVGELFF

j_gene: TRBJ1-1
v_gene: TRBV19
abundance: .
len: 16
d_gene: .
CDR3nt: TGTGCCAGCCAACCTGGGGAGGGGAGGATGAGCACTGAAGCTTTCTTT
CDR3aa: CASQPGEGRMSTEAFF

j_gene: TRBJ2-6
v_gene: TRBV7-2
abundance: few
len: 14
d_gene: .
CDR3nt: TGTGCCAGCAGCTTTAACTCTGGGGCCAACGTCCTGACTTTC
CDR3aa: CASSFNSGANVLTF